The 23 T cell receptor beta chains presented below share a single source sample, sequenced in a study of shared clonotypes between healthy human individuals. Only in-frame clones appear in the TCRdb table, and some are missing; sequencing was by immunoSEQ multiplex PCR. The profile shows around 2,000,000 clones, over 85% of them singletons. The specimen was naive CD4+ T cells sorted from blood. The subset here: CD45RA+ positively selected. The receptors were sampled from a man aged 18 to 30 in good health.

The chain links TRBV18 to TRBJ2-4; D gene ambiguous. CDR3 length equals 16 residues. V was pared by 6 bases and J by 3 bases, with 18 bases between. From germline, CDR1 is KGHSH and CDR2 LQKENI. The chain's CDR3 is CASSDVLVIGKNIQYF. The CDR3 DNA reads TGTGCCAGCTCGGATGTCCTGGTAATCGGCAAAAACATTCAGTACTTC.

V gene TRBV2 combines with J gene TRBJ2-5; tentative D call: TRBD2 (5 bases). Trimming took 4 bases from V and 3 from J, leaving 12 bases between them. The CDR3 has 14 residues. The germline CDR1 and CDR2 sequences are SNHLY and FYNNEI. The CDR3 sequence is CASSGIMGEETQYF. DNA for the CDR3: TGTGCCAGCAGTGGTATAATGGGAGAAGAGACCCAGTACTTC.

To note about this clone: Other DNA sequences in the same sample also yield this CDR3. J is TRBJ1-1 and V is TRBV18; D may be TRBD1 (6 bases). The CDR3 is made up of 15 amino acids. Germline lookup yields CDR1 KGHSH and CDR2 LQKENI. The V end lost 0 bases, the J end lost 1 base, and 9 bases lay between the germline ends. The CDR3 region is CASSPPGGGNTEAFF. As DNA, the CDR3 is TGTGCCAGCTCACCACCTGGGGGCGGGAACACTGAAGCTTTCTTT.

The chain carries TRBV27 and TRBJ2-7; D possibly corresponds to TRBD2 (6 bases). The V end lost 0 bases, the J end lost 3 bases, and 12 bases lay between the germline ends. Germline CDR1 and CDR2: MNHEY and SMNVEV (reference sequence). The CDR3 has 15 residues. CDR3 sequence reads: CASSLSSGLNYEQYF. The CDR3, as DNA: TGTGCCAGCAGTTTATCTAGCGGTCTAAACTACGAGCAGTACTTC.

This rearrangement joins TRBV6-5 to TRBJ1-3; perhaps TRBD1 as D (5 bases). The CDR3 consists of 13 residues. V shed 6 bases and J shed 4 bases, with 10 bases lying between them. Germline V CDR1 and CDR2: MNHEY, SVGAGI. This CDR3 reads CASSRDGGNTIYF. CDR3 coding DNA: TGTGCCAGCAGCCGGGACGGAGGAAACACCATATATTTT.

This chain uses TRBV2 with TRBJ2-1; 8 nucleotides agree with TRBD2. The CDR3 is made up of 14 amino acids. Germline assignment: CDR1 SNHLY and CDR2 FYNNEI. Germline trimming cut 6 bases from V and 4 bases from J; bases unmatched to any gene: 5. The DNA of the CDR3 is TGTGCCAGCAGAGGTAGCGGGGATTACAATGAGCAGTTCTTC. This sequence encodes CASRGSGDYNEQFF.

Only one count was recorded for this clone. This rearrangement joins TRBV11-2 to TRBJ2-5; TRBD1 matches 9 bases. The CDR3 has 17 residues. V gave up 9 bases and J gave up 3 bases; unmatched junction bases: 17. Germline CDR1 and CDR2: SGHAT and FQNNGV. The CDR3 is CASSNPGQGSAKETQYF. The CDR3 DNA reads TGTGCCAGTAGCAACCCGGGACAGGGATCGGCCAAAGAGACCCAGTACTTC.

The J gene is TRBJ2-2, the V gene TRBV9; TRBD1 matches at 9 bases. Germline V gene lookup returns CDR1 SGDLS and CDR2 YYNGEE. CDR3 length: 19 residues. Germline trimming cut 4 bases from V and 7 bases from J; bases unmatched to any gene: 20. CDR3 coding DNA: TGTGCCAGCAGCCTCCAGTCCATTAATGGAGCGGGACAGGGCGGGGAGCTGTTTTTT. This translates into CASSLQSINGAGQGGELFF. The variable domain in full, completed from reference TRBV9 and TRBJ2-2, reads DSGVTQTPKHLITATGQRVTLRCSPRSGDLSVYWYQQSLDQGLQFLIQYYNGEERAKGNILERFSAQQFPDLHSELNLSSLELGDSALYFCASSLQSINGAGQGGELFFGEGSRLTVL.

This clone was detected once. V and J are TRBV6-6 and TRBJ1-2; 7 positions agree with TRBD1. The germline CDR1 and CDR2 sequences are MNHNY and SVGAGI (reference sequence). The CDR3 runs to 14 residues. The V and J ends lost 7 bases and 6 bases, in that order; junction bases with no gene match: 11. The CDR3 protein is CASIPDRVYDGYTF. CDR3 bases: TGTGCCAGCATCCCTGACAGGGTGTATGATGGCTACACCTTC.

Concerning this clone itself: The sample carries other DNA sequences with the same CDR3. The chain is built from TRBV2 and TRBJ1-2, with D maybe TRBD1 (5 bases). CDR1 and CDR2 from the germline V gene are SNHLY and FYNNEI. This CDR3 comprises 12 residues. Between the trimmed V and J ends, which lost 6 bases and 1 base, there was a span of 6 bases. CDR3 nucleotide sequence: TGTGCCAGCAGCAGGGATAACTATGGCTACACCTTC. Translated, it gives CASSRDNYGYTF. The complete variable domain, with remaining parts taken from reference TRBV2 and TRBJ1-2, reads EPEVTQTPSHQVTQMGQEVILRCVPISNHLYFYWYRQILGQKVEFLVSFYNNEISEKSEIFDDQFSVERPDGSNFTLKIRSTKLEDSAMYFCASSRDNYGYTFGSGTRLTVV.

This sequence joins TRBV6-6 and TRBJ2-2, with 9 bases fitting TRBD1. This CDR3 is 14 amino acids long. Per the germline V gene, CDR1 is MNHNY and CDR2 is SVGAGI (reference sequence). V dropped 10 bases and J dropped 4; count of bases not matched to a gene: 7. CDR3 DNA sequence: TGTGCCATACCGGGACAGGGACCCACCGGGGAGCTGTTTTTT. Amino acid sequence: CAIPGQGPTGELFF.

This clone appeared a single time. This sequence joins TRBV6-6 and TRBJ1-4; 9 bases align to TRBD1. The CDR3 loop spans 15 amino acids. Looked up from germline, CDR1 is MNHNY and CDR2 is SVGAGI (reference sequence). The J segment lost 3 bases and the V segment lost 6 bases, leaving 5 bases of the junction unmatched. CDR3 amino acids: CASRVTGGPNEKLFF. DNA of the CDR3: TGTGCCAGCAGGGTGACAGGGGGACCTAATGAAAAACTGTTTTTT.

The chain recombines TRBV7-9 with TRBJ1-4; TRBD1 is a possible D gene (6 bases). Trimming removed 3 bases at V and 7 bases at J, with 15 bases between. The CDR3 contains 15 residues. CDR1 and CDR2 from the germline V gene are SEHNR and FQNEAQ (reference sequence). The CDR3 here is CASSFYRDKAEKLFF. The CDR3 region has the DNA TGTGCCAGCAGCTTTTATAGGGACAAGGCTGAAAAACTGTTTTTT.

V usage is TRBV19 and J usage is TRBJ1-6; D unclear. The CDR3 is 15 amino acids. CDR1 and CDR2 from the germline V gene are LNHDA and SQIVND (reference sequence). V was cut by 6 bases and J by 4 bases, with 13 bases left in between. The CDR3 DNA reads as TGTGCCAGTAGCGACTCATCAGGTTATAATTCACCCCTCCACTTT. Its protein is CASSDSSGYNSPLHF.

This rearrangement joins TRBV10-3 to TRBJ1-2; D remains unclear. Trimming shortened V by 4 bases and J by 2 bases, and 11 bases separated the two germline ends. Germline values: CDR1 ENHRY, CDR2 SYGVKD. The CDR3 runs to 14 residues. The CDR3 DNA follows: TGTGCCATCAGTGCCCTGGTACTCAACTATGGCTACACCTTC. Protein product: CAISALVLNYGYTF.

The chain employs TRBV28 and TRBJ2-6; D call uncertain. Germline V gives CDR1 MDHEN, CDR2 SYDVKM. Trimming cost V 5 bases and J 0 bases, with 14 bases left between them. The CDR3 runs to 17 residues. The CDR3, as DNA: TGTGCCAGCAGTCCCCCCCGCAAGCCCTCTGGGGCCAACGTCCTGACTTTC. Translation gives CASSPPRKPSGANVLTF.

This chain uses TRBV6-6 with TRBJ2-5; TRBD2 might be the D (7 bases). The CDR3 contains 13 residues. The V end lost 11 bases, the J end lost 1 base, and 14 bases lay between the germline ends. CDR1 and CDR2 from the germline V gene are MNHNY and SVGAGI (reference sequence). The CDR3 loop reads CAGRGAAQETQYF. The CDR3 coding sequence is TGTGCCGGGAGGGGGGCAGCCCAAGAGACCCAGTACTTC.

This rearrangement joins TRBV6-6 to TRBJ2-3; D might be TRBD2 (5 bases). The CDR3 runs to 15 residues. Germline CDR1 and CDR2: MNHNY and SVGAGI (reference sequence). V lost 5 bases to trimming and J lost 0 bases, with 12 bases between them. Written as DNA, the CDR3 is TGTGCCAGCAGTCTACCCCGGACTAGCACAGATACGCAGTATTTT. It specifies CASSLPRTSTDTQYF.

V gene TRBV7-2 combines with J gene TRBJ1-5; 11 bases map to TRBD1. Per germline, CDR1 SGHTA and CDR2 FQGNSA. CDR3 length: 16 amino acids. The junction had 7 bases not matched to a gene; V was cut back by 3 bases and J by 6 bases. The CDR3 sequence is CASSFVGTGGGQPQHF. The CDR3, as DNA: TGTGCCAGCAGCTTCGTCGGGACAGGGGGGGGTCAGCCCCAGCATTTT.

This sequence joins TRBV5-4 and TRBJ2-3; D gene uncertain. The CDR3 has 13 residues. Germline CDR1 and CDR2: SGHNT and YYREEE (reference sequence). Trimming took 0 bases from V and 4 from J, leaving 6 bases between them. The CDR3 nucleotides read TGTGCCAGCAGCTTGGGAATCTCAGATACGCAGTATTTT. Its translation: CASSLGISDTQYF.

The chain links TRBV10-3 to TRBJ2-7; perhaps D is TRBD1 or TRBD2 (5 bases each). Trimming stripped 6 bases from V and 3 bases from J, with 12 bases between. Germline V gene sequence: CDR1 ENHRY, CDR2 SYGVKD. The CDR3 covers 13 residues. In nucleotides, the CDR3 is TGTGCCATCAGCGAAGGGACGGTCTACGAGCAGTACTTC. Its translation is CAISEGTVYEQYF.

The chain's CDR3 is CASGFQAILQPQHF. In DNA, the CDR3 is TGTGCCAGCGGATTCCAGGCCATCCTCCAGCCCCAGCATTTT. The chain is built from TRBV28 and TRBJ1-5; no reliable D call. The ends were cut back, 8 bases at V and 7 bases at J, with 18 bases in the middle. Germline V CDR1 and CDR2: MDHEN, SYDVKM. The CDR3 totals 14 residues.

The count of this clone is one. The CDR3 is CASSAWVKDGYTF. CDR3 in DNA: TGTGCCAGCAGCGCCTGGGTGAAGGATGGCTACACCTTC. The chain couples TRBV27 to TRBJ1-2; no reliable D call. The CDR3 extends over 13 amino acids. Per the germline V gene, CDR1 is MNHEY and CDR2 is SMNVEV (reference sequence). The V gene lost 6 bases and the J gene lost 6 bases, with 14 bases spanning the gap.